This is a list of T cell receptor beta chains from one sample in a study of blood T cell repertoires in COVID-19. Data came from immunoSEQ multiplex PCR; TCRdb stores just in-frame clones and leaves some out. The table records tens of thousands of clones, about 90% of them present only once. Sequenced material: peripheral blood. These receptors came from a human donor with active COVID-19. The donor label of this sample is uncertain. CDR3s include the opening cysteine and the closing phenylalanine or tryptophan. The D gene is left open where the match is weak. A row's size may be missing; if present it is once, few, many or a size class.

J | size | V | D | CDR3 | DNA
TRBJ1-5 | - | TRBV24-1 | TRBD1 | CATSDSPQGAYSNQPQHF | TGTGCCACCAGTGATTCGCCACAGGGGGCCTATAGCAATCAGCCCCAGCATTTT
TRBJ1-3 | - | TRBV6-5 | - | CASTRGLPGNTIYF | TGTGCCAGCACCCGGGGATTGCCTGGAAACACCATATATTTT
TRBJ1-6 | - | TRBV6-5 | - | CASRIAGNNSPLHF | TGTGCCAGCAGAATAGCCGGGAATAATTCACCCCTCCACTTT
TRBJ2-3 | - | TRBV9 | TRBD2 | CASSISGGMSDTQYF | TGTGCCAGCAGCATTAGCGGGGGCATGTCAGATACGCAGTATTTT
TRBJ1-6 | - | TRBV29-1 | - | CSVGTGNNSPLHF | TGCAGCGTTGGGACCGGGAATAATTCACCCCTCCACTTT
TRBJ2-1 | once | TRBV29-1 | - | CSVPSGISYNEQFF | TGCAGCGTCCCATCCGGGATCTCCTACAATGAGCAGTTCTTC
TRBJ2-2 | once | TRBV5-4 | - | CASSLVPGLGGGGELFF | TGTGCCAGCAGCTTGGTCCCCGGACTAGGGGGTGGCGGGGAGCTGTTTTTT
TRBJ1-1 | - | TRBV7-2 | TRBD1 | CASSPGQGGTEAFF | TGTGCCAGCTCTCCGGGACAGGGGGGCACTGAAGCTTTCTTT
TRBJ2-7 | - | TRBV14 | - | CASSQAGPHEQYF | TGTGCCAGCAGCCAGGCAGGGCCCCACGAGCAGTACTTC
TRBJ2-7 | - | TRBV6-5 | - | CASRESGENEQYF | TGTGCCAGCAGAGAGTCAGGGGAGAACGAGCAGTACTTC
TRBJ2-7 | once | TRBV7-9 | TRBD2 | CASSPTTTGSSGGTYEQYF | TGTGCCAGCAGCCCCACCACCACGGGGTCTAGCGGGGGAACCTACGAGCAGTACTTC
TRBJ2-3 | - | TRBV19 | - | CASTVRAPSTDTQYF | TGTGCCAGTACGGTCAGGGCCCCTAGCACAGATACGCAGTATTTT
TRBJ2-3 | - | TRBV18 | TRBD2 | CASSPGTTFWDTQYF | TGTGCCAGCTCCCCCGGGACTACTTTCTGGGATACGCAGTATTTT
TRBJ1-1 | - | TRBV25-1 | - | CASSGVGRGTEAFF | TGTGCCAGCAGTGGCGTAGGTAGGGGCACTGAAGCTTTCTTT
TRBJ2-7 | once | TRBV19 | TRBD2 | CASSRLAGDSYEQYF | TGTGCCAGTAGCCGTCTAGCGGGGGACTCCTACGAGCAGTACTTC
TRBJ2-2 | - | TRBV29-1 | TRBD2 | CSVPRGGTRGELFF | TGCAGCGTACCCCGGGGGGGGACTAGAGGAGAGCTGTTTTTT
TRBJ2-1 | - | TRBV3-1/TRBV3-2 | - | CASSQGQSYNEQFF | TGTGCCAGCAGCCAAGGACAGTCCTACAATGAGCAGTTCTTC
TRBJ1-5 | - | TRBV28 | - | CASSPWGRGDNQPQHF | TGTGCCAGCAGTCCCTGGGGCAGGGGTGACAATCAGCCCCAGCATTTT
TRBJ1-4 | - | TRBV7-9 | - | CASSRDFNEKLFF | TGTGCCAGCAGTCGAGACTTTAATGAAAAACTGTTTTTT
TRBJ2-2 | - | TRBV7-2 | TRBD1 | CASSLARTGVTGELFF | TGTGCCAGCAGCTTAGCACGGACAGGGGTGACCGGGGAGCTGTTTTTT
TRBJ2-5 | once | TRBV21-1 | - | CASSKRETQYF | TGTGCCAGCAGCAAGCGAGAGACCCAGTACTTC
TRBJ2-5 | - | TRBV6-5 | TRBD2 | CASSSSGGVRSETQYF | TGTGCCAGCAGTTCCTCGGGGGGGGTTCGCTCAGAGACCCAGTACTTC
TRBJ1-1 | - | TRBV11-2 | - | CASSQGPGWGGTEAFF | TGTGCCAGCAGTCAAGGACCTGGATGGGGGGGCACTGAAGCTTTCTTT
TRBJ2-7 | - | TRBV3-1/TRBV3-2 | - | CASSQVPSQGKYF | TGTGCCAGCAGCCAAGTTCCCTCGCAGGGGAAGTACTTC
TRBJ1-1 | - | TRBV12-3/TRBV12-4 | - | CASSFPGFTEAFF | TGTGCCAGCAGTTTCCCGGGGTTCACTGAAGCTTTCTTT
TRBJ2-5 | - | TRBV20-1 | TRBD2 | CSASISGGAETQYF | TGCAGTGCTAGTATTAGCGGGGGGGCCGAGACCCAGTACTTC
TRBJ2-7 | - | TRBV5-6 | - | CASSGSTGFSYEQYF | TGTGCCAGCAGCGGATCGACGGGATTCTCCTACGAGCAGTACTTC
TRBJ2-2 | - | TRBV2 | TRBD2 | CASSGLAGDNTGELFF | TGTGCCAGCAGCGGACTAGCGGGGGACAACACCGGGGAGCTGTTTTTT
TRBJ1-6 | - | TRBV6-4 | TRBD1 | CASSPTGDNSPLHF | TGTGCCAGCAGCCCAACAGGGGATAATTCACCCCTCCACTTT
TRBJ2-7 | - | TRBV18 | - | CASSPNSEQYF | TGTGCCAGCTCACCAAACAGCGAGCAGTACTTC
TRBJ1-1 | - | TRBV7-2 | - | CASSLDGGGNTEAFF | TGTGCCAGCAGCTTAGATGGGGGCGGGAACACTGAAGCTTTCTTT
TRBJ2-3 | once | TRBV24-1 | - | CATSDLVGDSTDTQYF | TGTGCCACCAGTGATTTGGTGGGAGATAGCACAGATACGCAGTATTTT
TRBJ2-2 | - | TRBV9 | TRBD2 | CASNGGTGELFF | TGTGCCAGCAACGGGGGGACCGGGGAGCTGTTTTTT
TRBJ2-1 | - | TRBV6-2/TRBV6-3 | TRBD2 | CASSSPRAGEYNEQFF | TGTGCCAGCAGTTCCCCCAGAGCGGGGGAATACAATGAGCAGTTCTTC
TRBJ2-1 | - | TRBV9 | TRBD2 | CASSVIPETSGAQGAAKNEQFF | TGTGCCAGCAGCGTAATTCCGGAGACTAGCGGGGCACAGGGGGCGGCGAAGAATGAGCAGTTCTTC
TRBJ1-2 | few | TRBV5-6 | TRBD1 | CASSLGLGTGVYGYTF | TGTGCCAGCAGCTTGGGCCTTGGGACAGGGGTCTATGGCTACACCTTC
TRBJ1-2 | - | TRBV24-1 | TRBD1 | CATSDPARDRTAGYTF | TGTGCCACCAGTGATCCTGCCCGGGACAGGACAGCTGGCTACACCTTC
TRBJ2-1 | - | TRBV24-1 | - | CATSDNLPGYNEQFF | TGTGCCACCAGTGATAACCTCCCGGGCTACAATGAGCAGTTCTTC
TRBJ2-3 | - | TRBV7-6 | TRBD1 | CASSRAGGPSDTQYF | TGTGCCAGCAGCCGGGCAGGGGGCCCCTCAGATACGCAGTATTTT
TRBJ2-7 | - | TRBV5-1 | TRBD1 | CASSLTGTAYEQYF | TGCGCCAGCAGCTTAACCGGGACAGCCTACGAGCAGTACTTC
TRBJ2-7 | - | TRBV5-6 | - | CASSRPGGNYEQYF | TGTGCCAGCAGCCGCCCTGGAGGGAACTACGAGCAGTACTTC
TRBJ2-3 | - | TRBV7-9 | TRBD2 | CASSLLAGVGYF | TGTGCCAGCAGCTTATTAGCGGGGGTTGGGTATTTT
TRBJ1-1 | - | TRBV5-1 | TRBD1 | CASSLEKGAKNTEAFF | TGCGCCAGCAGCTTGGAGAAGGGGGCAAAGAACACTGAAGCTTTCTTT
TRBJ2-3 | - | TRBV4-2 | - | CASSRNRASTDTQYF | TGTGCCAGCAGCCGAAACAGGGCTAGCACAGATACGCAGTATTTT
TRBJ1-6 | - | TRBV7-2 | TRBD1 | CASSLAGTGGLGPLHF | TGTGCCAGCAGCTTAGCTGGGACAGGGGGACTTGGACCCCTCCACTTT
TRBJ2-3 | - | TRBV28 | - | CASSFGRRGLDTQYF | TGTGCCAGCAGTTTTGGGAGGCGGGGCCTAGATACGCAGTATTTT
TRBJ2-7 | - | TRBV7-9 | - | CASNQDTTYEQYF | TGTGCCAGCAATCAGGACACGACCTACGAGCAGTACTTC
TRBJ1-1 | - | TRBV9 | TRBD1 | CASSAAGQGRLEAFF | TGTGCCAGCAGCGCGGCGGGACAGGGCCGACTTGAAGCTTTCTTT
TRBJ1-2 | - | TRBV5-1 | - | CASSPRTADYGYTF | TGCGCCAGCAGCCCTCGGACAGCAGACTATGGCTACACCTTC
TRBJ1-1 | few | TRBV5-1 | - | CASSPAQVGTEAFF | TGCGCCAGCAGCCCGGCACAGGTCGGCACTGAAGCTTTCTTT
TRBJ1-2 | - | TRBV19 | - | CASITNPGSNYGYTF | TGTGCCAGTATTACGAACCCGGGGAGTAACTATGGCTACACCTTC
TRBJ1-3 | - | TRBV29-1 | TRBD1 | CSVRAGGGNTIYF | TGCAGCGTTAGGGCAGGGGGTGGAAACACCATATATTTT
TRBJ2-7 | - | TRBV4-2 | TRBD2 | CASSQGGGGGVDEQYF | TGTGCCAGCAGCCAAGGGGGCGGCGGGGGGGTCGACGAGCAGTACTTC
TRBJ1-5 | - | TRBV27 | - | CASSLAGVSNQPQHF | TGTGCCAGCAGTTTAGCAGGGGTTAGCAATCAGCCCCAGCATTTT
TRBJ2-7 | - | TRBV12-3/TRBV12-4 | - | CASSFSRVGQYF | TGTGCCAGCAGTTTTTCCCGGGTGGGGCAGTACTTC
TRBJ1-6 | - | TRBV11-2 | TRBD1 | CASSLDAGGGSPLHF | TGTGCCAGCAGCTTAGATGCAGGGGGCGGTTCACCCCTCCACTTT
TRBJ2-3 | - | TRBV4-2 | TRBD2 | CASSPGRGILAGGWYF | TGTGCCAGCAGCCCCGGACGGGGAATTCTAGCGGGGGGCTGGTATTTT
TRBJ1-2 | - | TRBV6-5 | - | CASSGDTDYGYTF | TGTGCCAGCAGCGGGGACACCGACTATGGCTACACCTTC